The 5 T cell receptor beta chains reported below all come from one sample, sequenced in a study of CD8+CD57+ T cells in acquired aplastic anemia. The sequenced patients had an expansion of CD8+CD57+ cells seen by flow cytometry. Template material for TCR beta VDJ and CDR3 profiling consisted of genomic DNA. TCRdb re-called the reads with MiXCR, one entry per CDR3 protein. The sample has some 160,000 distinct CDR3 sequences, around half seen once. Sequenced input: sorted CD4+, CD8+, or CD8+CD57+ T cells (not recorded which) from PBMCs. The receptors shown here come from a human donor with aplastic anemia.

The V gene is TRBV18, the J gene TRBJ2-3, with 9 bases that match TRBD2. The V segment lost 1 base and the J segment 0 bases; nucleotides outside the gene matches: 2. This CDR3 spans 16 amino acids. Germline V gene data show CDR1 as KGHSH and CDR2 as LQKENI. The CDR3 coding sequence is TGTGCCAGCTCACCACAACTAGCGGGCAGCACAGATACGCAGTATTTT. It codes for CASSPQLAGSTDTQYF.

The rearrangement uses TRBV25-1 and TRBJ2-2; possibly TRBD1 or TRBD2 for D (5 bases each). Germline CDR1 is MGHDK and CDR2 is SYGVNS. Trimming left V 5 bases short and J 10 bases short, with 17 bases between. This CDR3 comprises 14 residues. CDR3 residues: CASSFFGASQELFF. In DNA form, the CDR3 reads TGTGCCAGCAGTTTTTTCGGGGCCAGTCAGGAGCTGTTTTTT.

Many counts were recorded for this clonotype. This CDR3 is CASSVVGRNTEAFF. The CDR3 DNA is TGTGCCAGCAGTGTGGTAGGGCGAAACACTGAAGCTTTCTTT. This rearrangement joins TRBV2 to TRBJ1-1; D is unclear. The germline V gene has CDR1 SNHLY and CDR2 FYNNEI. The V end was cut by 4 bases, the J end by 2 bases, with 11 bases between. This CDR3 has 14 residues.

This clonotype was picked up many times. The germline gene is not matched at one end of the junction; a read error may be the cause. This chain links TRBV7-2 with TRBJ2-7, with a possible D match to TRBD2 (6 bases). CDR1 and CDR2 from the germline V gene are SGHTA and FQGNSA. There are 13 residues in the CDR3. For the CDR3, the DNA is TGTGCCCGCAGGAGGGTAGCGGTCTACGAGCAGTACTTC. It specifies CARRRVAVYEQYF.

The chain uses TRBV25-1 and TRBJ1-4; possible D gene TRBD1, 5 bases. The CDR3 length is 14 residues. V lost 1 base to trimming and J lost 2 bases, with 5 bases between them. Germline V CDR1 and CDR2: MGHDK, SYGVNS. The CDR3 is CASSEWGTNEKLFF. The CDR3 DNA sequence: TGTGCCAGCAGTGAATGGGGCACTAATGAAAAACTGTTTTTT.